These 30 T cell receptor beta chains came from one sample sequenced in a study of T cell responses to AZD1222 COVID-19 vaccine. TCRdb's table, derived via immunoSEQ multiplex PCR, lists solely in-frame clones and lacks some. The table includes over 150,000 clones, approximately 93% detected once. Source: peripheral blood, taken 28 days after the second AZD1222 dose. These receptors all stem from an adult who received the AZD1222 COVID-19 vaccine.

CDR3 loop: CASSYVGNEQFF. In nucleotides, the CDR3 is TGTGCCAGCAGTTATGTGGGAAATGAGCAGTTCTTC. V is TRBV6-5 and J is TRBJ2-1; D unclear. In germline, CDR1 is MNHEY, CDR2 SVGAGI. V lost 3 bases and J lost 7, with 7 bases in between. This CDR3 is 12 amino acids long.

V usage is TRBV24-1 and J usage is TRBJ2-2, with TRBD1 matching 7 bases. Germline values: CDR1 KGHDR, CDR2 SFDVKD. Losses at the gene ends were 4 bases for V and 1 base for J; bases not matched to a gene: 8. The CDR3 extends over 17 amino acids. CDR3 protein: CATSEETGTVNTGELFF. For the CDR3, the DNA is TGTGCCACCAGTGAGGAAACCGGGACAGTGAACACCGGGGAGCTGTTTTTT.

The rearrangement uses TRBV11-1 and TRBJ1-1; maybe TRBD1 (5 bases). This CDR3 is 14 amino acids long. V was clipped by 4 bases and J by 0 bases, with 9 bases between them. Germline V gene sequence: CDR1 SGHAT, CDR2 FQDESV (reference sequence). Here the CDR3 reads CASSSGRMNTEAFF. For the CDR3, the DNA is TGTGCCAGCAGCTCGGGACGGATGAACACTGAAGCTTTCTTT. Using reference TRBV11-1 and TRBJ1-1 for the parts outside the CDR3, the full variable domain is EAEVAQSPRYKITEKSQAVAFWCDPISGHATLYWYRQILGQGPELLVQFQDESVVDDSQLPKDRFSAERLKGVDSTLKIQPAELGDSAMYLCASSSGRMNTEAFFGQGTRLTVV.

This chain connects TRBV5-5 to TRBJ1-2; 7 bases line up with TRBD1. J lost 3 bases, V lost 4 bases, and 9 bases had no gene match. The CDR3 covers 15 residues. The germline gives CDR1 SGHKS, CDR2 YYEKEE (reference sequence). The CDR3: CASSHGQVKDYGYTF. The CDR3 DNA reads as TGTGCCAGCAGCCACGGACAGGTAAAGGACTATGGCTACACCTTC.

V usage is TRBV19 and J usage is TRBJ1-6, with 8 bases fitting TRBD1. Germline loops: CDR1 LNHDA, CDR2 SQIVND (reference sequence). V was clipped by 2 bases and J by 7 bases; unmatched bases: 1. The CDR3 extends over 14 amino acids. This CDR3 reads CASSITGGNSPLHF. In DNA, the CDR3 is TGTGCCAGTAGTATAACAGGGGGAAATTCACCCCTCCACTTT.

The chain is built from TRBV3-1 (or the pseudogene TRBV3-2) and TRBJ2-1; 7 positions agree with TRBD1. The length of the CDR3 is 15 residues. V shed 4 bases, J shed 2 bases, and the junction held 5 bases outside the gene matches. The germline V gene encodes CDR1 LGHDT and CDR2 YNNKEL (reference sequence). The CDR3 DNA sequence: TGTGCCAGCAGCCCGACAGGGTCACCCTACAATGAGCAGTTCTTC. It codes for CASSPTGSPYNEQFF.

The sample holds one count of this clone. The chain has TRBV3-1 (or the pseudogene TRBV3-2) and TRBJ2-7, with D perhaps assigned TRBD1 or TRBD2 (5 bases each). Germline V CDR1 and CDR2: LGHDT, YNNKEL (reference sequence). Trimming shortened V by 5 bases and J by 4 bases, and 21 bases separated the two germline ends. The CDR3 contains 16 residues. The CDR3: CASSGAEGPRRYEQYF. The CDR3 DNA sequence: TGTGCCAGCAGCGGGGCAGAGGGACCGAGGAGGTACGAGCAGTACTTC.

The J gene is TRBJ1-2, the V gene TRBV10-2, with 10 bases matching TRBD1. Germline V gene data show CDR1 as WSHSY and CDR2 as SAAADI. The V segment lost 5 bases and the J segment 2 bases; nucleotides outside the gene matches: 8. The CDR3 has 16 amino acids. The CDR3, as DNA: TGCGCCAGCAGTATGGACAGGGGGTGGTCGAACTATGGCTACACCTTC. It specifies CASSMDRGWSNYGYTF.

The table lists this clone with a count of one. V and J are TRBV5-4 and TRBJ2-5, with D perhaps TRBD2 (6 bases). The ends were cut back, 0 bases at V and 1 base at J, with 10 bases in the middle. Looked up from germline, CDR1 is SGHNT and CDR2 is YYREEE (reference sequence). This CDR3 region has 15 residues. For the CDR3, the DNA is TGTGCCAGCAGCTTGGTCACCGGGAGCCAAGAGACCCAGTACTTC. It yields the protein CASSLVTGSQETQYF.

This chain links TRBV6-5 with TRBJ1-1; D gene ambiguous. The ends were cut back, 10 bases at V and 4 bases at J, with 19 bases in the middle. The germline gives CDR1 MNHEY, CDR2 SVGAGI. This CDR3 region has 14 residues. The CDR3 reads CATSSDSGSTEAFF. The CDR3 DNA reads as TGTGCCACCTCATCGGACTCGGGAAGCACTGAAGCTTTCTTT.

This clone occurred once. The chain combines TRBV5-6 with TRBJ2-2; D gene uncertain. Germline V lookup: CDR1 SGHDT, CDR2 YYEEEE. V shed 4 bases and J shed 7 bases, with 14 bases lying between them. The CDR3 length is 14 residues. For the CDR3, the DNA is TGTGCCAGCAGCCCAAAAGGACCGAGCGGGGAGCTGTTTTTT. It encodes CASSPKGPSGELFF.

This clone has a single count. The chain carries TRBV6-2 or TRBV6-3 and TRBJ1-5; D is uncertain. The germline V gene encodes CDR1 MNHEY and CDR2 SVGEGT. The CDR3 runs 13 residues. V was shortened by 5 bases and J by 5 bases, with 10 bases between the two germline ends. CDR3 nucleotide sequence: TGTGCCAGCAGTCTGACCCGGGATCAGCCCCAGCATTTT. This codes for CASSLTRDQPQHF.

The CDR3 DNA follows: TGTGCCAGCAGCGTTATCAGGGGAGGTCTCACAGATACGCAGTATTTT. Encoded protein: CASSVIRGGLTDTQYF. This chain links TRBV9 with TRBJ2-3; the D gene could be TRBD1 or TRBD2 (6 bases each). Trimming shortened V by 2 bases and J by 2 bases, and 15 bases separated the two germline ends. The CDR3 consists of 16 residues. The germline V gene has CDR1 SGDLS and CDR2 YYNGEE.

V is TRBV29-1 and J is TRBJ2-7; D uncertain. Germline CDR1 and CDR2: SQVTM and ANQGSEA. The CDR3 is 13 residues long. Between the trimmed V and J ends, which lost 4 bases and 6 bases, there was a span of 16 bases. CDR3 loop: CSVVGSSSIEQYF. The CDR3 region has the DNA TGCAGCGTTGTAGGCAGCTCTTCGATCGAGCAGTACTTC.

The CDR3 region has the DNA TGCGCCAGCAGTGACAGGGCTCATCAGCCCCAGCATTTT. This codes for CASSDRAHQPQHF. This chain links TRBV10-1 with TRBJ1-5, with a weak D call TRBD1 (5 bases). The CDR3 is 13 amino acids. Germline V lookup: CDR1 WNHNN, CDR2 SYGVQD (reference sequence). Trimming left V 3 bases short and J 5 bases short, with 8 bases between.

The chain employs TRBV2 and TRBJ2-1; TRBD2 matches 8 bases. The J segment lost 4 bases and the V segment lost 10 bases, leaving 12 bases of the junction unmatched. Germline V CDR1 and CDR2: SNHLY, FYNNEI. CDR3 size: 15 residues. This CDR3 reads CATVLTGTSYNEQFF. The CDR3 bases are TGTGCCACCGTGCTAACCGGGACTAGTTACAATGAGCAGTTCTTC.

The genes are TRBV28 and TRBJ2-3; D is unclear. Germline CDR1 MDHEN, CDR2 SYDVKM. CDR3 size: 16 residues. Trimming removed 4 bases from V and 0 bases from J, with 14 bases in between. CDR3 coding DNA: TGTGCCAGCAGTTCTCCCCGGCTTTCTAGCACAGATACGCAGTATTTT. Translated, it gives CASSSPRLSSTDTQYF.

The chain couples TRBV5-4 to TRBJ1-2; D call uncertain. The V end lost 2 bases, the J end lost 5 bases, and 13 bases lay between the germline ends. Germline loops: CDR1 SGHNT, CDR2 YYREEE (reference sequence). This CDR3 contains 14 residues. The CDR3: CASSFVGGTYGYTF. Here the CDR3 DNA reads TGTGCCAGCAGCTTTGTGGGCGGAACATATGGCTACACCTTC.

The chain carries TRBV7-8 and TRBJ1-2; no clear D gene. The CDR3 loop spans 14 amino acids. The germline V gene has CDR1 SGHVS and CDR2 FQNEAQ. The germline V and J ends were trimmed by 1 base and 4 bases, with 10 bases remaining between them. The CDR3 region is CASSLGSDFYGYTF. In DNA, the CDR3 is TGTGCCAGCAGCTTAGGCTCGGACTTCTATGGCTACACCTTC.

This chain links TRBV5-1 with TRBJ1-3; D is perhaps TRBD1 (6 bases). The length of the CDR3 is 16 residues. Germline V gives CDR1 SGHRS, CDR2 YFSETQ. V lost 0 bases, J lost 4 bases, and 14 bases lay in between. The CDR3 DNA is TGCGCCAGCAGCTTGGATCTGGGGGCTTCAGGAAACACCATATATTTT. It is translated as CASSLDLGASGNTIYF.

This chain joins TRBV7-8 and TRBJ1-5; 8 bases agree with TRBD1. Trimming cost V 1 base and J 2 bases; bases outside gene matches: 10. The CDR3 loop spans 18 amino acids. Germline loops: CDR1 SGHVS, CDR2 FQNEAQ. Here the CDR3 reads CASSLEGRTGTRNQPQHF. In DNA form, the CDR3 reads TGTGCCAGCAGCTTAGAAGGGAGGACAGGGACGCGCAATCAGCCCCAGCATTTT.

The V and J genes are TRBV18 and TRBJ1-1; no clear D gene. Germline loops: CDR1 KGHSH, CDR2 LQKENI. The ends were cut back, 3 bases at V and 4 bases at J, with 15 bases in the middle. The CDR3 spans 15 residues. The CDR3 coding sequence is TGTGCCAGCTCACCCCACCGGGAGCCGGGCACTGAAGCTTTCTTT. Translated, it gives CASSPHREPGTEAFF.

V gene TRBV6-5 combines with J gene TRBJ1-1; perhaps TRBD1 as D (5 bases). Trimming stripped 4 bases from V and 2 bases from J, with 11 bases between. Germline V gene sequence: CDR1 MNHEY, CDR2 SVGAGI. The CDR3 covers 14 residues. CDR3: CASSSGTANTEAFF. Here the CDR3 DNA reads TGTGCCAGCAGTTCTGGGACGGCTAACACTGAAGCTTTCTTT.

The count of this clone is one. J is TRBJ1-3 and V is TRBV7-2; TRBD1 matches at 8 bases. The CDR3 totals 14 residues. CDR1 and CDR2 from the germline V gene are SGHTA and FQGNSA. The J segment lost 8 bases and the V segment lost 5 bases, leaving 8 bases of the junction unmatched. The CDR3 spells CASSQQGVVDTIYF. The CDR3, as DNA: TGTGCCAGCAGCCAACAGGGGGTTGTCGACACCATATATTTT.

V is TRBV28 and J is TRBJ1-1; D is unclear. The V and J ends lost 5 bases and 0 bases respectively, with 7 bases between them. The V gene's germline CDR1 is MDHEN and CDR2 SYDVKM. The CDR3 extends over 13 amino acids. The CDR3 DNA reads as TGTGCCAGCAGTCCTACCTTGAACACTGAAGCTTTCTTT. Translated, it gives CASSPTLNTEAFF.

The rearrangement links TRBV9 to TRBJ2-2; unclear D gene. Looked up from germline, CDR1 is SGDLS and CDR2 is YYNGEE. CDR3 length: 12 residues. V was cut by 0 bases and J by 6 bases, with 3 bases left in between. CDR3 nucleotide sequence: TGTGCCAGCAGCGTAGTGGCCGGGGAGCTGTTTTTT. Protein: CASSVVAGELFF.

DNA for the CDR3: TGTGCCAGCTCACCACCAGGCAGAGGGGGCAATCAGCCCCAGCATTTT. This sequence encodes CASSPPGRGGNQPQHF. The V and J genes are TRBV18 and TRBJ1-5, with D possibly being TRBD1 (5 bases). The CDR3 covers 16 residues. Germline V gives CDR1 KGHSH, CDR2 LQKENI. The germline V and J ends were trimmed by 0 bases and 2 bases, with 11 bases remaining between them.

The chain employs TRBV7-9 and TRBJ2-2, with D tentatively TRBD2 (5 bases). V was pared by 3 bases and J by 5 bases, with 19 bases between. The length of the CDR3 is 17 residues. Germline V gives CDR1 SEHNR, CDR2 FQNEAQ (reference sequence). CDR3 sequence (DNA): TGTGCCAGCAGCTTCATCGCGGACTTGGGTGGAACCGGGGAGCTGTTTTTT. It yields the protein CASSFIADLGGTGELFF. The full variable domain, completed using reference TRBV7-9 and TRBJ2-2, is DTGVSQNPRHKITKRGQNVTFRCDPISEHNRLYWYRQTLGQGPEFLTYFQNEAQLEKSRLLSDRFSAERPKGSFSTLEIQRTEQGDSAMYLCASSFIADLGGTGELFFGEGSRLTVL.

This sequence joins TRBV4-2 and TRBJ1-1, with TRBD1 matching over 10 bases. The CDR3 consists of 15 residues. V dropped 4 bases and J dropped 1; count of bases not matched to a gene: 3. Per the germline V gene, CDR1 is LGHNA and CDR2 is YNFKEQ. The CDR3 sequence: CASSRGQGTNTEAFF. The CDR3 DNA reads TGTGCCAGCAGCCGGGGACAGGGGACGAACACTGAAGCTTTCTTT.

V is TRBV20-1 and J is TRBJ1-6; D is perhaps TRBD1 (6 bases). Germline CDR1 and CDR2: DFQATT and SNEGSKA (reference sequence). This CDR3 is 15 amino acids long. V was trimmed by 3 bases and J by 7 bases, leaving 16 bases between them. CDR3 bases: TGCAGTGCTAGTTCGGGGACATCGTTGAATTCACCCCTCCACTTT. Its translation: CSASSGTSLNSPLHF.